This is a list of T cell receptor beta chains from one sample in a study of cytomegalovirus exposure and HLA in healthy donors. This table comes from immunoSEQ multiplex PCR, and its TCRdb copy is limited to in-frame clones, with some not included. The sample carries approximately 140,000 clones, around 81% recorded once. Sequencing input: PBMCs. These receptors were taken from a man younger than 30 in good health and CMV-seronegative. CDR3s include the opening cysteine and the closing phenylalanine or tryptophan. Size tells how often a clone was seen (once, few, many) or the class of an expanded clone, and some rows leave it out.

v_call	clone_size	j_call	cdr3_aa
TRBV9	-	TRBJ2-5	CASSAGSGQVKETQYF
TRBV19	-	TRBJ2-7	CASSILTGTVYEQYF
TRBV6-1	-	TRBJ2-7	CASSESAAGPYEQYF
TRBV7-2	-	TRBJ1-1	CASSLTGNTEAFF
TRBV6-5	few	TRBJ1-5	CASRPGQSNQPQHF
TRBV5-1	-	TRBJ2-1	CASSFWRQPKHNEQFF
TRBV19	-	TRBJ1-6	CASSRGSSTPLHF
TRBV28	-	TRBJ1-5	CASSPPSGFYSNQPQHF
TRBV7-2	-	TRBJ2-7	CASSVTGTGIYEQYF
TRBV5-1	-	TRBJ2-3	CASSSSSTDTQYF
TRBV5-1	-	TRBJ1-1	CASSLAGHGNTEAFF
TRBV30	-	TRBJ1-1	CARRTGLDTEAFF
TRBV7-2	-	TRBJ1-5	CASSQAGQGARQPQHF
TRBV27	-	TRBJ1-2	CASSSVIGTGGSNYGYTF
TRBV9	once	TRBJ2-1	CASSGNEQFF
TRBV29-1	-	TRBJ1-6	CSVGEWNSPLHF
TRBV27	-	TRBJ2-7	CASSLFQGASSPPEQYF
TRBV4-3	-	TRBJ2-5	CASSQVGGWETQYF
TRBV9	once	TRBJ2-1	CASSTWTGRDNEQFF
TRBV14	-	TRBJ1-1	CASSLAGQNTEAFF
TRBV19	once	TRBJ1-5	CASSVADSVNQPQHF
TRBV11-2	once	TRBJ1-4	CASTTSDRGPIEKLFF
TRBV30	-	TRBJ1-2	CAWSPTGASGYTF
TRBV14	-	TRBJ2-3	CASSPIRQDSTDTQYF
TRBV6-6	few	TRBJ1-1	CASSPRQGWTEAFF
TRBV30	-	TRBJ2-3	CAWRPGGGRTDTQYF
TRBV6-4	-	TRBJ1-1	CASKQGVNTEAFF
TRBV10-2	medium-sized	TRBJ2-1	CASRGLAGGVGNEQFF
TRBV20-1	-	TRBJ1-1	CSARLGEAFF
TRBV7-3	few	TRBJ2-1	CASSATGLANEQFF
TRBV5-1	-	TRBJ1-1	CASSPGLTGPTMNTEAFF
TRBV7-8	few	TRBJ2-7	CASSVSSYEQYF
TRBV7-6	-	TRBJ2-7	CASSPDRVFFYEQYF
TRBV4-1	-	TRBJ2-7	CASSQDPGGLREQYF
TRBV4-3	-	TRBJ2-3	CASSPSFETGVTDTQYF
TRBV6-1	few	TRBJ2-7	CATTASTGEHYEQYF
TRBV6-4	-	TRBJ2-1	CASSDDSGAYNEQFF
TRBV28	-	TRBJ2-5	CASSFWPSGGRQETQYF
TRBV28	-	TRBJ1-1	CASSPPMGQQNTEAFF
TRBV5-1	once	TRBJ2-3	CASSLVTGSTDTQYF
TRBV7-9	few	TRBJ2-7	CASSPPFRQASYEQYF
TRBV6-4	-	TRBJ1-4	CASRTRVTNEKLFF
TRBV18	-	TRBJ2-1	CASSPGQGEKGNEQFF
TRBV2	-	TRBJ2-2	CATSGQVGNTGELFF
TRBV11-3	once	TRBJ2-2	CASNWVTSGGAVRELFF
TRBV7-9	-	TRBJ1-6	CASSPPPDRVESNSPLHF